A selection of T cell receptor beta chains follows, all from one sample in a study of T cells in Graves' hyperthyroidism and ophthalmopathy. TCRdb redid the calling of the multiplex PCR reads with MiXCR, one entry per CDR3 protein. The data show under 300,000 distinct CDR3 sequences, with approximately 14% seen just once and roughly 7.9% held by the top ten. Material for sequencing was blood. All receptors derive from a woman between 40 and 55 years old with Graves' hyperthyroidism. Both conserved end residues are part of each CDR3. Fields, in order: V gene, D gene, J gene, clone size, CDR3 DNA, CDR3 protein. A D gene is named only where the DNA matches it firmly. Some rows mark clone size as missing; the rest say once, few, many or name a class of expanded clone.

TRBV7-2	-	TRBJ2-1	few	TGTGCCAGCAGCTTTTGGTGGGCTAGCGATCCCAAGAATGAGCAGTTCTTC	CASSFWWASDPKNEQFF
TRBV10-3	-	TRBJ2-1	-	TGTGCCATCACAGAAGCGGGTAGCTACAATGAGCAGTTCTTC	CAITEAGSYNEQFF
TRBV29-1	-	TRBJ2-3	-	TGCAGCGTTGAGGTCAGCGGAACCACAGATACGCAGTATTTT	CSVEVSGTTDTQYF
TRBV25-1	-	TRBJ2-5	few	TGTGCCAGCAGTGAACTAGCGACCTGGGAGACCCAGTACTTC	CASSELATWETQYF
TRBV20-1	TRBD2	TRBJ2-1	-	TGCAGTGCTAGTTGGGGGGGAGACAATGAGCAGTTCTTC	CSASWGGDNEQFF
TRBV12-3/TRBV12-4	-	TRBJ2-5	many	TGTGCCAGCACGGAGGGGTTTTTAGGTGAGACCCAGTACTTC	CASTEGFLGETQYF
TRBV2	-	TRBJ1-5	many	TGTGCCAGCAGTGAAGGTCTCTCTTTAAGGCAGCCCCAGCATTTT	CASSEGLSLRQPQHF
TRBV3-1	TRBD1	TRBJ2-7	few	TGTGCCAGCAGCCACACCCGGACAGGGTTTGGTGAGCAGTACTTC	CASSHTRTGFGEQYF
TRBV9	TRBD1	TRBJ1-6	-	TGTGCCAGCAGCCTGGACAGGGGAAGGTCACCCCTCCACTTT	CASSLDRGRSPLHF
TRBV30	TRBD2	TRBJ2-5	many	TGTGCCTTTCATAGCGGGACCCGGGGGGAGACCCAGTACTTC	CAFHSGTRGETQYF
TRBV12-3/TRBV12-4	TRBD1	TRBJ2-1	many	TGTGCCAGCAGCTCCTGGGACAGCTACAATGAGCAGTTCTTC	CASSSWDSYNEQFF
TRBV5-1	TRBD2	TRBJ2-1	many	TGCGCCAGCAGCTTGGGGACTAGCGGAACTTACAATGAGCAGTTCTTC	CASSLGTSGTYNEQFF
TRBV29-1	TRBD2	TRBJ2-3	many	TGCAGCGTCGGACTAGCTCGTAGCACAGATACGCAGTATTTT	CSVGLARSTDTQYF
TRBV7-6	-	TRBJ2-7	few	TGTGCCAGCAGCTTAGATCCGGGGACCTACGAGCAGTACTTC	CASSLDPGTYEQYF
TRBV29-1	-	TRBJ2-1	-	TGCAGCGCCCCGATCCCCACGGGCGGGAATGAGCAGTTCTTC	CSAPIPTGGNEQFF